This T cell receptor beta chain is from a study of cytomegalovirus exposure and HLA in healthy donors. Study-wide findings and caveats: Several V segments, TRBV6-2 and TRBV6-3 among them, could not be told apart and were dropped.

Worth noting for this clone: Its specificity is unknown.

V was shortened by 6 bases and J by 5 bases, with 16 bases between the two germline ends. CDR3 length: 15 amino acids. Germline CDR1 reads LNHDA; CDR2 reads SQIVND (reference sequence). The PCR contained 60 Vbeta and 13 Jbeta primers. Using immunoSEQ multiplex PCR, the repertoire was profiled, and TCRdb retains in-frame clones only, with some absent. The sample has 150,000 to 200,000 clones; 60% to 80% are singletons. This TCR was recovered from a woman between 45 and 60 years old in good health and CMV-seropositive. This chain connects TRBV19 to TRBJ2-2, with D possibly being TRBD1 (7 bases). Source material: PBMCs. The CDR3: CASRLEGAGTGELFF. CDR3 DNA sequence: TGTGCCAGTAGATTGGAGGGGGCGGGTACCGGGGAGCTGTTTTTT.